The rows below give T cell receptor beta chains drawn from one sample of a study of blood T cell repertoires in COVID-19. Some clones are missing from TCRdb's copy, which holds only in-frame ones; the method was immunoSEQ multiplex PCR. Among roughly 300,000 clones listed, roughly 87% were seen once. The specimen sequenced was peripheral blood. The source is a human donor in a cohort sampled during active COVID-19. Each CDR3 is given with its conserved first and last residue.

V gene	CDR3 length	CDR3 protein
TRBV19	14	CASEGQGGRQPQHF
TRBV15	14	CATSGRISEGGYTF
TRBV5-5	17	CASSLSLVGAVFETQYF
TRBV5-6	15	CASSQWTGLNQPQHF
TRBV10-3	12	CAIGRDGYEQYF
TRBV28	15	CASSRGGSGANVLTF
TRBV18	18	CASTREGSGGRSEYGYTF
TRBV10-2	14	CASGSGRVPGELFF
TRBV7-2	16	CASSLDIGVGGNTIYF
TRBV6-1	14	CASSEASGSNTQYF
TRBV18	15	CASSPDRVGGYGYTF
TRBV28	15	CASRSHGRSYNEQFF
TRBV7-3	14	CASSPTESIETQYF
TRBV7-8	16	CASSLAIGDSSYEQYF
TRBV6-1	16	CASSAADRVFRYEQYF
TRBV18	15	CASSPGIDRAYEQYF
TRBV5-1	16	CASSLEVSIPNTEAFF
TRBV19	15	CASTLRTGRDTEAFF
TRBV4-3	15	CASSQVLSSTDTQYF
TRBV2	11	CASTFGNEQFF
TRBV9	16	CASSVETGTANSPLHF
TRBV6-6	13	CASSFNSNQPQHF
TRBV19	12	CASTGLDHEQYF
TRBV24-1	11	CATQGTGELFF
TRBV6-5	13	CAGTTGPNQPQHF
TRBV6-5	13	CASRTTGSSEQYF
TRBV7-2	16	CASRPRSGASTDTQYF
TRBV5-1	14	CARKGQGDGNEQFF
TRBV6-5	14	CASSPTGGRREQYF
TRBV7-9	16	CASSPLAGVSYNEQFF
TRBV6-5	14	CASSFRDSNYEQYF
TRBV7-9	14	CASSLSTSTDTQYF
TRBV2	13	CASIRDFNEKLFF
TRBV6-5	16	CASSYSNRGAKNIQYF
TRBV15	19	CATSRDYFRGDRNNQPQHF
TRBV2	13	CASSAWRVLEQYF
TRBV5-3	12	CARKQVQDTQYF
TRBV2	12	CASSEDTYEQYF
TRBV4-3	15	CASSQEGGYTGELFF
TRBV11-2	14	CASSLEDSSYEQYF
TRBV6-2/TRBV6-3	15	CASSRGQGVSYEQYF
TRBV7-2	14	CASSRSRESGELFF
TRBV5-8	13	CASSLAENTEAFF
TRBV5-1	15	CASSRAGVSYNEQFF
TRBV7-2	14	CASSFDSYTDTQYF